This is a list of T cell receptor beta chains from one sample in a study of graft-versus-host responses after intestinal transplantation. Libraries were prepared by immunoSEQ multiplex PCR; TCRdb keeps only in-frame clonotypes and omits some of them. The repertoire holds about 60,000 clones, with around 86% as singletons. The input for sequencing was ileum tissue, taken 350 to 400 days after transplant. These TCRs come from a human patient who received an intestinal transplant, so some T cells may come from the graft donor. The CDR3 runs from the conserved cysteine through the conserved F or W. Each record gives: CDR3 protein, CDR3 DNA, V gene, clone size, D gene, J gene. D genes are given only for firm matches. The listing skips clone size in some rows; elsewhere it reads once, few, many or a size class.

CDR3 protein: CATSSNRELFF; CDR3 DNA: TGTGCCACCAGCTCAAACCGGGAGCTGTTTTTT; V gene: TRBV28; clone size: few; D gene: .; J gene: TRBJ2-2
CDR3 protein: CASQTGGGSGPWNTEAFF; CDR3 DNA: TGTGCCAGCCAGACAGGGGGCGGGTCGGGGCCATGGAACACTGAAGCTTTCTTT; V gene: TRBV21-1; clone size: .; D gene: .; J gene: TRBJ1-1
CDR3 protein: CASSTASRSDEQFF; CDR3 DNA: TGTGCCAGTAGTACTGCCTCTAGGTCGGATGAGCAGTTCTTC; V gene: TRBV19; clone size: .; D gene: .; J gene: TRBJ2-1
CDR3 protein: CASSEIGKQTQYF; CDR3 DNA: TGTGCCAGCAGTGAAATAGGGAAGCAGACCCAGTACTTC; V gene: TRBV25-1; clone size: .; D gene: .; J gene: TRBJ2-5
CDR3 protein: CASSLGQGRYEQFF; CDR3 DNA: TGCGCCAGCAGCTTGGGACAGGGGAGATATGAGCAGTTCTTC; V gene: TRBV5-1; clone size: .; D gene: TRBD1; J gene: TRBJ2-1
CDR3 protein: CASSLDSGGDTDTQYF; CDR3 DNA: TGTGCCAGCAGCTTGGATAGCGGGGGGGACACAGATACGCAGTATTTT; V gene: TRBV5-5; clone size: .; D gene: TRBD2; J gene: TRBJ2-3
CDR3 protein: CATSTETGTWIDHSNQPQHF; CDR3 DNA: TGTGCCACCAGCACTGAAACCGGGACATGGATTGACCATAGCAATCAGCCCCAGCATTTT; V gene: TRBV15; clone size: .; D gene: .; J gene: TRBJ1-5
CDR3 protein: CASSRAGRGETQYF; CDR3 DNA: TGTGCCAGCAGCCGGGCGGGGAGGGGAGAGACCCAGTACTTC; V gene: TRBV7-3; clone size: .; D gene: TRBD2; J gene: TRBJ2-5
CDR3 protein: CASSERGVGTGELFF; CDR3 DNA: TGTGCCAGCAGCGAGCGGGGAGTAGGCACCGGGGAGCTGTTTTTT; V gene: TRBV7-3; clone size: .; D gene: TRBD2; J gene: TRBJ2-2
CDR3 protein: CASSEWTGGDGYTF; CDR3 DNA: TGTGCCAGCAGTGAATGGACAGGGGGCGATGGCTACACCTTC; V gene: TRBV6-1; clone size: .; D gene: TRBD1; J gene: TRBJ1-2
CDR3 protein: CASSYSGGTEKLFF; CDR3 DNA: TGTGCCAGCAGTTACTCGGGGGGTACTGAAAAACTGTTTTTT; V gene: TRBV6-5; clone size: few; D gene: .; J gene: TRBJ1-4
CDR3 protein: CASSDGIGQETQYF; CDR3 DNA: TGTGCCAGCAGTGATGGGATAGGACAAGAGACCCAGTACTTC; V gene: TRBV2; clone size: .; D gene: .; J gene: TRBJ2-5
CDR3 protein: CASSSSPSARGRAYEQYF; CDR3 DNA: TGTGCCAGCAGCTCCTCCCCGTCGGCTCGCGGGAGGGCCTACGAGCAGTACTTC; V gene: TRBV7-2; clone size: .; D gene: TRBD2; J gene: TRBJ2-7
CDR3 protein: CASSLSPGLDYNEQFF; CDR3 DNA: TGTGCCAGCAGCTTAAGCCCGGGACTAGACTACAATGAGCAGTTCTTC; V gene: TRBV7-3; clone size: .; D gene: TRBD2; J gene: TRBJ2-1
CDR3 protein: CASKSSYNEQFF; CDR3 DNA: TGTGCCAGCAAGAGCTCCTACAATGAGCAGTTCTTC; V gene: TRBV2; clone size: .; D gene: .; J gene: TRBJ2-1
CDR3 protein: CASSYRKGSENTIYF; CDR3 DNA: TGTGCCAGCAGTTACCGGAAGGGGTCGGAAAACACCATATATTTT; V gene: TRBV6-5; clone size: .; D gene: .; J gene: TRBJ1-3
CDR3 protein: CASGPGQGITEAFF; CDR3 DNA: TGCGCCAGCGGCCCGGGACAGGGGATCACTGAAGCTTTCTTT; V gene: TRBV5-1; clone size: .; D gene: TRBD1; J gene: TRBJ1-1
CDR3 protein: CASSPGAGGGYGYTF; CDR3 DNA: TGTGCCAGCAGTCCAGGGGCTGGTGGTGGCTATGGCTACACCTTC; V gene: TRBV6-5; clone size: once; D gene: .; J gene: TRBJ1-2
CDR3 protein: CASTKGNDEQYF; CDR3 DNA: TGTGCCAGCACAAAAGGGAATGACGAGCAGTACTTC; V gene: TRBV2; clone size: .; D gene: .; J gene: TRBJ2-7
CDR3 protein: CASSMTSGSTDTQYF; CDR3 DNA: TGTGCCAGTAGTATGACTAGCGGGAGCACAGATACGCAGTATTTT; V gene: TRBV19; clone size: .; D gene: TRBD2; J gene: TRBJ2-3
CDR3 protein: CASSDGLAGGETQYF; CDR3 DNA: TGTGCCAGCAGTGATGGGCTAGCGGGAGGAGAGACCCAGTACTTC; V gene: TRBV2; clone size: .; D gene: TRBD2; J gene: TRBJ2-5
CDR3 protein: CASSFDAGTRSYNEQFF; CDR3 DNA: TGTGCCAGCAGTTTCGATGCAGGGACTCGCTCCTACAATGAGCAGTTCTTC; V gene: TRBV28; clone size: .; D gene: .; J gene: TRBJ2-1
CDR3 protein: CASSQSEVDEQYF; CDR3 DNA: TGCGCCAGCAGCCAATCGGAAGTTGACGAGCAGTACTTC; V gene: TRBV4-1; clone size: .; D gene: .; J gene: TRBJ2-7
CDR3 protein: CASSQAGPYEQYF; CDR3 DNA: TGTGCCAGCAGCCAAGCCGGGCCCTACGAGCAGTACTTC; V gene: TRBV4-2; clone size: .; D gene: .; J gene: TRBJ2-7
CDR3 protein: CASSYSTGAGDYGYTF; CDR3 DNA: TGTGCCAGCAGTTACTCAACCGGGGCAGGAGACTATGGCTACACCTTC; V gene: TRBV6-5; clone size: .; D gene: .; J gene: TRBJ1-2
CDR3 protein: CASSPETSELHEQYF; CDR3 DNA: TGCGCCAGCAGCCCGGAGACTAGCGAGCTCCACGAGCAGTACTTC; V gene: TRBV5-1; clone size: .; D gene: TRBD2; J gene: TRBJ2-7